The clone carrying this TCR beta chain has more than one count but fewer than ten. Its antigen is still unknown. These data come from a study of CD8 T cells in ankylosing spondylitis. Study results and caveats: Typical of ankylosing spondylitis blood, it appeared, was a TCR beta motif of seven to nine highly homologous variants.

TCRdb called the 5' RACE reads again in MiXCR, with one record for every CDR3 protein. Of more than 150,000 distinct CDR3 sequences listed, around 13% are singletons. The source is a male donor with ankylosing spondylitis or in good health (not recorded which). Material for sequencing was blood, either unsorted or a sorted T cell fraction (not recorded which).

The DNA for the CDR3 is TGTGCCAGCAGCTTGGACAGGCTACAAGAGACCCAGTACTTC. Its translation is CASSLDRLQETQYF. The V gene is TRBV5-5, the J gene TRBJ2-5; D is possibly TRBD1 (5 bases). Per the germline V gene, CDR1 is SGHKS and CDR2 is YYEKEE (reference sequence). V was pared by 0 bases and J by 2 bases, with 8 bases between. The CDR3 is made up of 14 amino acids.